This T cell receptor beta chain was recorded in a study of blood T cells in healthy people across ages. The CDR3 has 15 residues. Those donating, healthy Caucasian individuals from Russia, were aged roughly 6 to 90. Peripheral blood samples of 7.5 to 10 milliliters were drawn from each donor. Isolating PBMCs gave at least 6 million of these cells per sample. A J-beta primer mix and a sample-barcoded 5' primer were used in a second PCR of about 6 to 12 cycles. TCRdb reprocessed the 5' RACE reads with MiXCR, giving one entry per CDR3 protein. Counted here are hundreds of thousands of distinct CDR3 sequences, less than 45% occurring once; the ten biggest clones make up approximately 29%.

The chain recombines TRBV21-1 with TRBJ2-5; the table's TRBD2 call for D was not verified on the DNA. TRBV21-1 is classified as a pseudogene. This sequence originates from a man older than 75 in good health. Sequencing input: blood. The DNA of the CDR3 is TGTGCCAGCAGCAAAAGAAGTGGGACCAGCCGGGACCAGTACTTC. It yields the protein CASSKRSGTSRDQYF.